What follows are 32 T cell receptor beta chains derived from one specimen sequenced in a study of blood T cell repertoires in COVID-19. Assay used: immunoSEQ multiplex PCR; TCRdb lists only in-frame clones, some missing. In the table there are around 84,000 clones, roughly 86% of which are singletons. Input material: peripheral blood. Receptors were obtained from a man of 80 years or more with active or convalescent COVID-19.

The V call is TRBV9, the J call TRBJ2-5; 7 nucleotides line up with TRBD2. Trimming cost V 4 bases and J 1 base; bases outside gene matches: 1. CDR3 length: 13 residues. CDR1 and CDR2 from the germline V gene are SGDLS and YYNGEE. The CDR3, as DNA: TGTGCCAGCAGCCCGGGGGGCCAAGAGACCCAGTACTTC. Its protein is CASSPGGQETQYF.

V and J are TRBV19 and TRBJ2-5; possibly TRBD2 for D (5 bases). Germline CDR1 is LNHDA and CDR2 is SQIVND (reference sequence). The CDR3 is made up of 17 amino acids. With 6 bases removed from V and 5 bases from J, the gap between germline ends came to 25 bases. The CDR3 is CASSKYPTRSRVETQYF. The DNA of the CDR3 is TGTGCCAGTAGCAAATACCCGACTCGCTCGAGGGTCGAGACCCAGTACTTC.

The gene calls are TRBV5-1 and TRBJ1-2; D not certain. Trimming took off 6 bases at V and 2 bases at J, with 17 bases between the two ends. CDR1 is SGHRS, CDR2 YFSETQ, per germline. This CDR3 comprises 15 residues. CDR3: CASTQDQVWNYGYTF. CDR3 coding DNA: TGCGCCAGCACCCAGGATCAGGTTTGGAACTATGGCTACACCTTC.

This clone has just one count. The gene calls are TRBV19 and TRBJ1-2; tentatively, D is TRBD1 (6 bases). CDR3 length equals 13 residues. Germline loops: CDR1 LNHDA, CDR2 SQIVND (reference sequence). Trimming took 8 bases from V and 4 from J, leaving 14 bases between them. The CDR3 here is CASQRTESYGYTF. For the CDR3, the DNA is TGTGCCAGTCAAAGGACAGAGAGCTATGGCTACACCTTC.

Written as DNA, the CDR3 is TGTGCCAGCACCAAGTGGGCTAGCGGGAGCTCCTACAATGAGCAGTTCTTC. Translating gives CASTKWASGSSYNEQFF. This chain joins TRBV7-9 and TRBJ2-1; 10 bases are a match to TRBD2. The CDR3 extends over 17 amino acids. Germline V gene lookup returns CDR1 SEHNR and CDR2 FQNEAQ (reference sequence). J gave up 0 bases and V 7 bases, and 9 bases lay outside the gene matches. The complete variable domain, with remaining parts taken from reference TRBV7-9 and TRBJ2-1, reads DTGVSQNPRHKITKRGQNVTFRCDPISEHNRLYWYRQTLGQGPEFLTYFQNEAQLEKSRLLSDRFSAERPKGSFSTLEIQRTEQGDSAMYLCASTKWASGSSYNEQFFGPGTRLTVL.

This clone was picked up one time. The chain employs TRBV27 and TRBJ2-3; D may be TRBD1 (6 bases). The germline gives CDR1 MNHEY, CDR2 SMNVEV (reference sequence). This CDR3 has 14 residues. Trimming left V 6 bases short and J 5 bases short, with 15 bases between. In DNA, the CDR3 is TGTGCCAGCAGCCCAGGGGTAATTGGAGATACGCAGTATTTT. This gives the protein CASSPGVIGDTQYF.

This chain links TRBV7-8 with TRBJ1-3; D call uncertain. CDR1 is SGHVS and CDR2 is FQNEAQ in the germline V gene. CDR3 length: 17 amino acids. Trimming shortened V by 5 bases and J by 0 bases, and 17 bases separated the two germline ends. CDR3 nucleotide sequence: TGTGCCAGCAGCAAGATACGGGGTCCGAGCTCTGGAAACACCATATATTTT. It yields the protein CASSKIRGPSSGNTIYF.

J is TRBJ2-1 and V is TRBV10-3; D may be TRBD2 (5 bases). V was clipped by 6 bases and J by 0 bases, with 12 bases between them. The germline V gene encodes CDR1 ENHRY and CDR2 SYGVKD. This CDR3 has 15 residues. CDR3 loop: CAIRKAVSSYNEQFF. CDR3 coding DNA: TGTGCCATCAGGAAAGCGGTGAGCTCCTACAATGAGCAGTTCTTC.

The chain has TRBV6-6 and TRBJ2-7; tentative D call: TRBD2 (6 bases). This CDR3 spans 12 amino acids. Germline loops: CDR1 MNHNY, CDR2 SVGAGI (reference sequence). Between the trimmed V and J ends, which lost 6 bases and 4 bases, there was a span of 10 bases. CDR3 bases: TGTGCCAGCAGATTGGAGGGTTACGAGCAGTACGTC. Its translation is CASRLEGYEQYV.

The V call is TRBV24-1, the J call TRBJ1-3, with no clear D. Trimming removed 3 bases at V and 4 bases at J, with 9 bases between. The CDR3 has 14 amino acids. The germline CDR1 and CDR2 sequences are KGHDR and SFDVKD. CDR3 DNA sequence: TGTGCCACCAGTGATGGAGAGCGCGGAAACACCATATATTTT. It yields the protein CATSDGERGNTIYF.

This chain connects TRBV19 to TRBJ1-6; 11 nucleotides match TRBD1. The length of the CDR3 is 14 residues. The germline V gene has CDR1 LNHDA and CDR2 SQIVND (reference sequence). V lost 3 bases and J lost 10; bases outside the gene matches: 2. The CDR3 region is CASSMGQGESPLHF. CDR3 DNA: TGTGCCAGTAGTATGGGACAGGGGGAATCACCCCTCCACTTT.

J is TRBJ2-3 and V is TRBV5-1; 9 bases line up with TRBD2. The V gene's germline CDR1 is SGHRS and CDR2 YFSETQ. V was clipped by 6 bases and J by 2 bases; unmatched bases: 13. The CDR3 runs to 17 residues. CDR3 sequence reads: CASNTGAAGGATDTQYF. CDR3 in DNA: TGCGCCAGCAACACTGGAGCAGCGGGGGGCGCCACAGATACGCAGTATTTT.

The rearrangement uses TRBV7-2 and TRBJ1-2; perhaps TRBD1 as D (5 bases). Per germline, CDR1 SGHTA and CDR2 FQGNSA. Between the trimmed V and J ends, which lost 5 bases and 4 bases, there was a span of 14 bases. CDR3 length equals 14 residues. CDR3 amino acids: CASSDNPTAYGYTF. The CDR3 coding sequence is TGTGCCAGCAGCGATAATCCGACAGCCTATGGCTACACCTTC.

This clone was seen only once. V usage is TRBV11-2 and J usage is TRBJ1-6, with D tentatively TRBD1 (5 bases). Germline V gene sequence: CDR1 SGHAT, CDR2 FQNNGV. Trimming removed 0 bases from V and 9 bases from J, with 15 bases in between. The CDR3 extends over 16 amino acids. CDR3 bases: TGTGCCAGCAGCTTAGATCTAGCGACAGCGGGTTCACCCCTCCACTTT. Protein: CASSLDLATAGSPLHF.

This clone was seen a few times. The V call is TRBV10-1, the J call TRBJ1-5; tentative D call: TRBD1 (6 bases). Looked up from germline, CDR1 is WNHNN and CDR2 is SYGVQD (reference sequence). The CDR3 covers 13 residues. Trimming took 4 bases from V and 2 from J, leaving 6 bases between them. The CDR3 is CASSAGGNQPQHF. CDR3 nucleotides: TGCGCCAGCAGTGCAGGGGGCAATCAGCCCCAGCATTTT.

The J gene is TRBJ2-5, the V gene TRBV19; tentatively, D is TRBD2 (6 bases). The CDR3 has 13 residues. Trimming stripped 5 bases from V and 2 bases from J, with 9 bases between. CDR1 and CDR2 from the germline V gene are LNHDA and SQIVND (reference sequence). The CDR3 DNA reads TGTGCCAGTAGTGTCGGGAGACAAGAGACCCAGTACTTC. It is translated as CASSVGRQETQYF.

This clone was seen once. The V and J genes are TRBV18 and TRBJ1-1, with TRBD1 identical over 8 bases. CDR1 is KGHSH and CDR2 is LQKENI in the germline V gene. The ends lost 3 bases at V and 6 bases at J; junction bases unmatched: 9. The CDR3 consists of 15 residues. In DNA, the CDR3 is TGTGCCAGCTCACCCAGGGGGCTAGTCGGCGCTGAAGCTTTCTTT. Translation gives CASSPRGLVGAEAFF.

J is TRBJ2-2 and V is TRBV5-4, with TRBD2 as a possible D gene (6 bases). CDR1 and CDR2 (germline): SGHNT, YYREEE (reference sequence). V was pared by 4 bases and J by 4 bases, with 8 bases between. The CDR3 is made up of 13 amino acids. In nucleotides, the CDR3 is TGTGCCAGCAGCAGGAGGGGCACCGGGGAGCTGTTTTTT. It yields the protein CASSRRGTGELFF.

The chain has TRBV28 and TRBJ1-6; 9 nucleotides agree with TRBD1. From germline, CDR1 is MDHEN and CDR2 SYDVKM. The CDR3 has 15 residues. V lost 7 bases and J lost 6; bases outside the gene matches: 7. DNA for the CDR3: TGTGCCAGCAACAAGTCGGACAGGGGTAATTCACCCCTCCACTTT. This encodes CASNKSDRGNSPLHF.

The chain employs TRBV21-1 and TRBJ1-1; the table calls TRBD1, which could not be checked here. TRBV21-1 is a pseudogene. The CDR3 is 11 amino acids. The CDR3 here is CVDRRNTEAFF. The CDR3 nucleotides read TGTGTTGACAGGAGGAACACTGAAGCTTTCTTT.

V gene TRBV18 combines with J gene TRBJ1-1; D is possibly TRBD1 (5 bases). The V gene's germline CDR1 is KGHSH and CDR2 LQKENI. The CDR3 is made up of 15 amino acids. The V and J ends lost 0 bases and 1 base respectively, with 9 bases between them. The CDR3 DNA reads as TGTGCCAGCTCACCACCCGCAGGGCCGAACACTGAAGCTTTCTTT. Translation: CASSPPAGPNTEAFF.

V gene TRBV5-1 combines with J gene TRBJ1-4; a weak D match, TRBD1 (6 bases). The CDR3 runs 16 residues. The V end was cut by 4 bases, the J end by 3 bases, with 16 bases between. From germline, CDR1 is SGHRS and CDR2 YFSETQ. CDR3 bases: TGCGCCAGCAGCCCTGAAGGACAGCCCTCTAATGAAAAACTGTTTTTT. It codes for CASSPEGQPSNEKLFF.

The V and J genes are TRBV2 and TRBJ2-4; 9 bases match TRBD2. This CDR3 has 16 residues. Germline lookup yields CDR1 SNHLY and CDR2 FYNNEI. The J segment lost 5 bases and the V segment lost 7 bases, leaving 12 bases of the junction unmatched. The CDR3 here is CASTVTLAGTQNIQYF. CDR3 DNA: TGTGCCAGCACCGTCACTCTAGCGGGAACCCAAAACATTCAGTACTTC.

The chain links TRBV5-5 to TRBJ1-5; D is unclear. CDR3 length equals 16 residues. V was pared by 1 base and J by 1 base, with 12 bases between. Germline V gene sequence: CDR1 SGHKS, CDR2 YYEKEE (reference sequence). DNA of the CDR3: TGTGCCAGCAGCTTGCTCCCCGGTGAGAGCAATCAGCCCCAGCATTTT. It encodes CASSLLPGESNQPQHF.

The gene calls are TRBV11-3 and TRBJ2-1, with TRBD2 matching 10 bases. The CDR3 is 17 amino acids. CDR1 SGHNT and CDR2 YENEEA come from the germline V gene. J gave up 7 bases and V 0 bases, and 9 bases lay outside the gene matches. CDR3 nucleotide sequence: TGTGCCAGCAGCTTAGATGAGATAGCGGGAGGACGGAATGAGCAGTTCTTC. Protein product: CASSLDEIAGGRNEQFF.

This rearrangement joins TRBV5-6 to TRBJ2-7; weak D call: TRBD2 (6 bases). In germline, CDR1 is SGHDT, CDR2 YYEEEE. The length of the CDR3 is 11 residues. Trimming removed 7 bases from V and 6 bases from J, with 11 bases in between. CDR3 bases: TGTGCCAGCTCGGGAGTAGGCGAGCAGTACGTC. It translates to CASSGVGEQYV.

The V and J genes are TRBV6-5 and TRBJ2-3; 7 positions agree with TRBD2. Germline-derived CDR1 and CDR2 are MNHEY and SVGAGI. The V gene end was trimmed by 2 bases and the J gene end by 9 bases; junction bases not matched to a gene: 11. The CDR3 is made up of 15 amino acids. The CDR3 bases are TGTGCCAGCAGTTACGACGCGGGAGCCGGGGGGACGCAGTATTTT. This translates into CASSYDAGAGGTQYF.

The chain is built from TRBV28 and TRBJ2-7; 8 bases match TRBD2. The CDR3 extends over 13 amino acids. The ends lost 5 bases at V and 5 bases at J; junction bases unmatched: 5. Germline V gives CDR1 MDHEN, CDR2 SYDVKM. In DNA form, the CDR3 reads TGTGCCAGCAGTCCCTACGGGGGGGACGAGCAGTACGTC. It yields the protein CASSPYGGDEQYV.

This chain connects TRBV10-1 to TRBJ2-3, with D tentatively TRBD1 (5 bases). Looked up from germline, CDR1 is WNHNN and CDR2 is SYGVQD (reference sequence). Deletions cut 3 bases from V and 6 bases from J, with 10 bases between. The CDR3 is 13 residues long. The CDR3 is CASSEIAGDTQYF. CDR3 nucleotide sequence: TGCGCCAGCAGTGAAATCGCAGGGGATACGCAGTATTTT.

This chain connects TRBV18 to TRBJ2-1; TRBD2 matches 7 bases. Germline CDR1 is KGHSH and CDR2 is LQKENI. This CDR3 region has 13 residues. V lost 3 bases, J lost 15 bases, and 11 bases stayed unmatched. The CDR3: CASSPSVSGLWFF. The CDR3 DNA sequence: TGTGCCAGCTCACCGTCGGTTAGCGGGTTGTGGTTCTTC.

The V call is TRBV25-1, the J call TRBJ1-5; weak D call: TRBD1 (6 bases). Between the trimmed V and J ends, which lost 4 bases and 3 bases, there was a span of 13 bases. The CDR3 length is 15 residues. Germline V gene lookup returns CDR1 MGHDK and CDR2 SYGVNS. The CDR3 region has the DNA TGTGCCAGCAGTGCTCCAGGGGACAACAATCAGCCCCAGCATTTT. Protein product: CASSAPGDNNQPQHF.

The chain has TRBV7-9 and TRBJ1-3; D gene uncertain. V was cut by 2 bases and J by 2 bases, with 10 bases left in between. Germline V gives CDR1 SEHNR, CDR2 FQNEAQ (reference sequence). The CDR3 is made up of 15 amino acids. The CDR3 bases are TGTGCCAGCAGCTTACGTGGAGTTCCTGGAAACACCATATATTTT. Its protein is CASSLRGVPGNTIYF.